A selection of T cell receptor beta chains follows, all from one sample in a study of T-cell memory formation after mild COVID-19. TCRdb re-analysed the 5' RACE reads in MiXCR, keeping a single row per CDR3 protein. The sample has around 430,000 distinct CDR3 sequences, about 17% seen once. The sample consisted of PBMCs or a T cell subset sorted from them (not recorded which). These receptors originate from a man between 18 and 29 years old who had mild COVID-19 (a few samples of this study predate the infection). Cell type and time point are not known. Both conserved end residues are part of each CDR3. D genes are given only for firm matches. Clone size is shown for a subset of rows, as once, few, many or a class of expanded clone.

TRBD2 TRBJ2-7 13 many TRBV5-5 TGTGCCAGCAGCTTACTAGCGGGGGGCGAGCAGTACTTC CASSLLAGGEQYF
- TRBJ1-1 12 - TRBV6-1 TGTGCCAGCAGTGAGTGGACCCGTGAGAGTTTCTTT CASSEWTRESFF
- TRBJ1-2 11 few TRBV12-3/TRBV12-4 TGTGCCAGCAGTTTCAGGGAGGGCTACACCTTC CASSFREGYTF
TRBD1 TRBJ2-3 14 many TRBV10-3 TGTGCCACCACAGGGGATACAGACACAGATACGCAGTATTTT CATTGDTDTDTQYF
- TRBJ2-1 15 - TRBV5-1 TGCGCCAGCAGCGTGGAGGGGGGGTCCTACAATGAGCAGTTCTTC CASSVEGGSYNEQFF
TRBD2 TRBJ2-5 16 - TRBV18 TGTGCCAGCACGCCTGATACTAGCGGGCCGGGAGAGACCCAGTACTTC CASTPDTSGPGETQYF
TRBD1 TRBJ2-5 18 few TRBV5-5 TGTGCCAGCACCAGACTAAAGACCGGGACAGGGCTTCAAGAGACCCAGTACTTC CASTRLKTGTGLQETQYF
- TRBJ1-2 12 many TRBV7-2 TGTGCCAGCAGTTTAACGGGTTATGGCTACACCTTC CASSLTGYGYTF
- TRBJ2-3 14 few TRBV12-3/TRBV12-4 TGTGCCAGCAGTTTACGGCCCATCACCCATACGCAGTATTTT CASSLRPITHTQYF
- TRBJ1-2 14 - TRBV20-1 TGCAGTGCTAGAGAGAGGACAGCTAACTATGGCTACACCTTC CSARERTANYGYTF
- TRBJ2-7 16 many TRBV5-1 TGCGCCAGCAGCTCCTCGGCCGGGACACTCTCCTACGAGCAGTACTTC CASSSSAGTLSYEQYF
TRBD1 TRBJ1-5 16 - TRBV6-2/TRBV6-3 TGTGCCAGCAGTGGGACAGGCGGTGAAGGCAATCAGCCCCAGCATTTT CASSGTGGEGNQPQHF
- TRBJ2-5 13 - TRBV4-1 TGCGCCAGCAGCCGCGACTTGCAAGAGACCCAGTACTTC CASSRDLQETQYF
- TRBJ1-5 15 - TRBV11-2 TGTGCCAGCAGCCTTGGTCGACAGGCCCATCAGCCCCAGCATTTT CASSLGRQAHQPQHF
- TRBJ2-3 15 - TRBV12-3/TRBV12-4 TGTGCCAGCAGTAACGTAATCAGGAGCACAGATACGCAGTATTTT CASSNVIRSTDTQYF
- TRBJ2-4 17 - TRBV7-2 TGTGCCAGCAGCTTAGTCGCGGGCCTCCTAGTTAAAAACATTCAGTACTTC CASSLVAGLLVKNIQYF
- TRBJ1-1 15 - TRBV5-4 TGTGCCAGCAGCTTGGCGGGGGCGCGCAGCACTGAAGCTTTCTTT CASSLAGARSTEAFF
- TRBJ1-1 13 few TRBV11-2 TGTGCCAGCAGCCCTGGGGCCTACACTGAAGCTTTCTTT CASSPGAYTEAFF
- TRBJ1-1 15 few TRBV4-2 TGTGCCAGCAGCCCCCAGATCGTTGAGAACACTGAAGCTTTCTTT CASSPQIVENTEAFF
- TRBJ2-7 14 once TRBV6-5 TGTGCCAGCAGAGCGGGACAATTGTTCGTAGAGCAGTACTTC CASRAGQLFVEQYF
TRBD2 TRBJ2-7 13 - TRBV6-1 TGTGCCAGCATTCGGGCGGGGGGCTACGAGCAGTACTTC CASIRAGGYEQYF